These T cell receptor beta chains were read from a single sample in a study of T-cell memory formation after mild COVID-19. TCRdb passed the 5' RACE reads through MiXCR, listing each CDR3 protein once. The table records some 350,000 distinct CDR3 sequences, around 13% of them present only once. Source material: PBMCs or a T cell subset sorted from them (not recorded which). The receptors here all came from a man in his late teens or twenties who had mild COVID-19 (a few samples of this study predate the infection). Cell type and time point are not known. Each CDR3 is given without its conserved first and last residue.

>TRBJ1-1|TRBV20-1
SAFGGELKSTEAF
>TRBJ2-7|TRBV6-5
ASSYGSRVEQY
>TRBJ2-3|TRBV4-3
ASSQEAATDTQY
>TRBJ2-1|TRBV11-3
ASSSPNLAGLQF
>TRBJ2-2|TRBV2
ASSTGGAGGELF
>TRBJ2-7|TRBV19
ASSAPGQGALLEQY
>TRBJ1-6|TRBV7-2
ASSLTIFGSSPLH
>TRBJ1-3|TRBV2
ASSEERGSGNTIY
>TRBJ2-3|TRBV24-1
ATSDLRGPDTQY
>TRBJ2-3|TRBV4-1
ASSQVGTDTQY
>TRBJ2-2|TRBV12-3/TRBV12-4
ASSFSGGELF
>TRBJ2-1|TRBV7-9
ASSPRGGAVNNEQF
>TRBJ1-1|TRBV20-1
SARDPDRNTEAF
>TRBJ2-5|TRBV6-5
ASSYQGRETQY
>TRBJ1-1|TRBV5-6
ASSSRDRPTEAF
>TRBJ2-2|TRBV12-3/TRBV12-4
ASSLWSTGELF
>TRBJ1-4|TRBV4-1
ASSQEISQGLF
>TRBJ1-2|TRBV5-1
ASSPGQAEGYT
>TRBJ2-1|TRBV10-3
ATTGSSYNEQF
>TRBJ1-5|TRBV20-1
SAHRTGVDQPQH
>TRBJ2-3|TRBV19
ASSMGLAKDTQY
>TRBJ2-2|TRBV6-5
ASSRREFGELF
>TRBJ2-3|TRBV27
ASSVQGHPTSNTQY
>TRBJ1-2|TRBV27
ASSRGGFTYYGYT
>TRBJ2-5|TRBV6-5
ASSAGTGEQETQY
>TRBJ2-5|TRBV4-3
ASSQLTGRQETQY
>TRBJ2-5|TRBV3-1
ASTTSGLGPNQETQY
>TRBJ1-1|TRBV12-3/TRBV12-4
ASSRRGYNTEAF
>TRBJ2-1|TRBV20-1
SARRGILNYNEQF
>TRBJ1-4|TRBV7-2
ASSRGGRGMRKLF
>TRBJ1-3|TRBV7-6
ASSPLVELSGNTIY
>TRBJ2-3|TRBV15
ATSRGPSDTQY
>TRBJ2-5|TRBV29-1
SDRTGPFTH
>TRBJ1-1|TRBV6-2/TRBV6-3
ASSDRGLLMNTEAF
>TRBJ2-1|TRBV7-9
ASSLGQPAANEQF
>TRBJ2-1|TRBV20-1
SASGGDYNEQF
>TRBJ1-1|TRBV6-7
ASPGSENTEAF
>TRBJ2-7|TRBV20-1
SAEAGQGYEQY
>TRBJ1-1|TRBV11-2
ASRTSRLTVVNTEAF
>TRBJ1-5|TRBV27
ASSLYTNSNQPQH
>TRBJ2-1|TRBV7-2
ASSLRGLVQF
>TRBJ2-3|TRBV7-3
ASSLNGWAGGTDTQY
>TRBJ2-7|TRBV5-1
ASSMPTEGTGVGEQY
>TRBJ2-3|TRBV7-2
ASSLEGLAGPTDTQY
>TRBJ1-1|TRBV6-2/TRBV6-3
ASSYALNTEAF
>TRBJ2-4|TRBV2
ASSERSLVQY
>TRBJ2-5|TRBV7-3
ASSLTGGPQTQY
>TRBJ2-1|TRBV11-2
ASSRHLSHEQF
>TRBJ2-5|TRBV24-1
ATSDEGGGQGLGTQY
>TRBJ1-2|TRBV7-3
ASSRQGGWGYT
>TRBJ1-5|TRBV5-6
ASSTQTGIQPQH